A selection of T cell receptor beta chains follows, all from one sample in a study of shared clonotypes between healthy human individuals. This table comes from immunoSEQ multiplex PCR, and its TCRdb copy is limited to in-frame clones, with some not included. Here the sample spans 1.5 million to 2.5 million clones, about 95% being singletons. Specimen: naive CD8+ T cells sorted from blood. The origin of the receptors is a man aged 18-30 years in good health. Both conserved end residues are part of each CDR3. The D gene is left open where the match is weak.

>TRBV28|TRBJ1-2|-
TGTGCCAGCAGTTTTGGAAGGGGGGTTTACTACACCTTC
CASSFGRGVYYTF
>TRBV27|TRBJ2-7|-
TGTGCCAGCAGTCCTGGTCTTTTTTACGAGCAGTACTTC
CASSPGLFYEQYF
>TRBV4-3|TRBJ2-7|TRBD2
TGCGCCAGCAGCCAAGTGTTAGCGGGAGGTTACGAGCAGTACTTC
CASSQVLAGGYEQYF
>TRBV6-1|TRBJ2-7|-
TGTGCCAGCAGTGACAGGGGATTCTACGAGCAGTACTTC
CASSDRGFYEQYF
>TRBV27|TRBJ2-3|-
TGTGCCAGCAGTCAGAATTATATCGTGGGGACAGATACGCAGTATTTT
CASSQNYIVGTDTQYF
>TRBV13|TRBJ2-1|TRBD2
TGTGCCAGCAGCTTAGGGGGGGCTAGCGGGACCCGCTCCTACAATGAGCAGTTCTTC
CASSLGGASGTRSYNEQFF
>TRBV30|TRBJ1-1|-
TGTGCCTGCTTTACGGCAGGGTCCACTGAAGCTTTCTTT
CACFTAGSTEAFF
>TRBV5-6|TRBJ2-6|-
TGTGCCAGCAGCTTCTACTTCTCTGGGGCCAACGTCCTGACTTTC
CASSFYFSGANVLTF
>TRBV18|TRBJ2-7|-
TGTGCCAGCTCCCTAGGTGGGTCCTACGAGCAGTACTTC
CASSLGGSYEQYF
>TRBV13|TRBJ2-7|-
TGTGCCAGCAGCCTGGCTGGAGCGGGTTACGAGCAGTACTTC
CASSLAGAGYEQYF
>TRBV9|TRBJ2-2|TRBD1
TGTGCCAGCCAGGGGGCCACCGGGGAGCTGTTTTTT
CASQGATGELFF
>TRBV4-3|TRBJ1-2|-
TGCGCCAGCAGCCAAGACGTTGGGGACGCGGGAACCTTC
CASSQDVGDAGTF
>TRBV5-1|TRBJ2-5|TRBD2
TGCGCCAGCAGCTTTGGGCCCACTCTAGCGGAGCACTACTTC
CASSFGPTLAEHYF
>TRBV9|TRBJ2-1|-
TGTGCCAGCAACACCCCTCAGGGGGGGAACAATGAGCAGTTCTTC
CASNTPQGGNNEQFF
>TRBV10-3|TRBJ2-1|-
TGTGCCATCAGTGAGGGTCGGGACTCCTACAATGAGCAGTTCTTC
CAISEGRDSYNEQFF
>TRBV4-3|TRBJ2-1|TRBD2
TGCGCTAGCAGCCAAGAACCTAGCGGGAGTCTAAATGAGCAGTTCTTC
CASSQEPSGSLNEQFF
>TRBV13|TRBJ2-3|-
TGTGCCAGCAGGGAGGCGGGGTACACAGATACGCAGTATTTT
CASREAGYTDTQYF
>TRBV7-9|TRBJ2-7|TRBD2
TGTGCCAGCAGCTTAGCAGCGGGAGTGATTGAGCAGTACTTC
CASSLAAGVIEQYF
>TRBV10-1|TRBJ1-2|-
TGCGCCAGCATGACAGACAAGACCTATGGCTACACCTTC
CASMTDKTYGYTF
>TRBV4-3|TRBJ2-2|-
TGCGCCAGCAGCCAAGTAACGGGCGCCACCGGGGAGCTGTTTTTT
CASSQVTGATGELFF
>TRBV5-4|TRBJ2-3|-
TGTGCCACCGCAGGTCCCGATACGCAGTATTTT
CATAGPDTQYF
>TRBV28|TRBJ2-2|-
TGTGCCAGCAGTTCGGCCCTCACGGTGTTTTTT
CASSSALTVFF